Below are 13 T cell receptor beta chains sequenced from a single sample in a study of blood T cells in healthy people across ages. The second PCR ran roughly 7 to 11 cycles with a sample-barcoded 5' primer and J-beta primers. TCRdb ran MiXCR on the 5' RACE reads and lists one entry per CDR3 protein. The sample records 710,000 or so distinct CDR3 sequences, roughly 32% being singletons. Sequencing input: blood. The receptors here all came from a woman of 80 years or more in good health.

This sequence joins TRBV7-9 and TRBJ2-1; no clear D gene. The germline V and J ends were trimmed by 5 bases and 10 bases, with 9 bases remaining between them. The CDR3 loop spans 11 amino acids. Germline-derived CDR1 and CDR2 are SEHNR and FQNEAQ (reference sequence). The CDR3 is CASSARAEQFF. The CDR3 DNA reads TGTGCCAGCAGCGCCCGGGCCGAGCAGTTCTTC. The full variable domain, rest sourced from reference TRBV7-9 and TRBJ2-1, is DTGVSQNPRHKITKRGQNVTFRCDPISEHNRLYWYRQTLGQGPEFLTYFQNEAQLEKSRLLSDRFSAERPKGSFSTLEIQRTEQGDSAMYLCASSARAEQFFGPGTRLTVL.

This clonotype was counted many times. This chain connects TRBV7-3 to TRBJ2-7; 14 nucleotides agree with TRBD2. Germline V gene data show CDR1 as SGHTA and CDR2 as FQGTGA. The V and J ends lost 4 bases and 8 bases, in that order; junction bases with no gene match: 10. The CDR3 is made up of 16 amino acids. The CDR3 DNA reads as TGTGCCAGCAGCTCCTCACCGGGACTAGCGGGGGCGAAGCAGTACTTC. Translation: CASSSSPGLAGAKQYF.

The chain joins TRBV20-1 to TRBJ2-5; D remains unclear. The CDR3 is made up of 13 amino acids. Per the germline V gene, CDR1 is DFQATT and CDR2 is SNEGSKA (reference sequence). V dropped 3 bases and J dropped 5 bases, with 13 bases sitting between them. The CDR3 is CSARGSARETQYF. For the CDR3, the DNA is TGCAGTGCTAGGGGGTCGGCGCGGGAGACCCAGTACTTC.

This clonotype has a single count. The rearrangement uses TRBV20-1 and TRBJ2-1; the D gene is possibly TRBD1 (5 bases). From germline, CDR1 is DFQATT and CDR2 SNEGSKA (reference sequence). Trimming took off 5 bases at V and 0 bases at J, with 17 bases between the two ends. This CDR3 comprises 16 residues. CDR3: CSALNRRVGSYNEQFF. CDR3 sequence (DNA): TGCAGTGCTCTAAACCGCAGGGTTGGCTCCTACAATGAGCAGTTCTTC.

The CDR3 loop is CASSLDLGTNYNEQFF. Here the CDR3 DNA reads TGTGCCAGCAGCTTAGACCTCGGGACTAACTACAATGAGCAGTTCTTC. V is TRBV7-2 and J is TRBJ2-1, with 7 bases that match TRBD2. The CDR3 sequence is 16 residues long. CDR1 and CDR2 (germline): SGHTA, FQGNSA. The ends lost 1 base at V and 3 bases at J; junction bases unmatched: 6.

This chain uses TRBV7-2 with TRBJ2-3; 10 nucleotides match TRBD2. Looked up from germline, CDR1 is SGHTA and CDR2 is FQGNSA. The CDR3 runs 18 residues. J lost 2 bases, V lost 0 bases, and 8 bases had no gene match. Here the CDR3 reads CASSLAPGLADITDTQYF. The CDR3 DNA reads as TGTGCCAGCAGCTTAGCTCCTGGACTAGCGGACATCACAGATACGCAGTATTTT. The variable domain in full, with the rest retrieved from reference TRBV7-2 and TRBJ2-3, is GAGVSQSPSNKVTEKGKDVELRCDPISGHTALYWYRQSLGQGLEFLIYFQGNSAPDKSGLPSDRFSAERTGGSVSTLTIQRTQQEDSAVYLCASSLAPGLADITDTQYFGPGTRLTVL.

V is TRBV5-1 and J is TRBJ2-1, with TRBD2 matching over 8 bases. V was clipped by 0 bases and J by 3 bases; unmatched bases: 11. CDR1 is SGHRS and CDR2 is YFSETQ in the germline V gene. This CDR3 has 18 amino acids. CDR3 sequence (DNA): TGCGCCAGCAGCTTGGGGCCTAGCGTCGGGAGGGTCTACAATGAGCAGTTCTTC. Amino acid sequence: CASSLGPSVGRVYNEQFF.

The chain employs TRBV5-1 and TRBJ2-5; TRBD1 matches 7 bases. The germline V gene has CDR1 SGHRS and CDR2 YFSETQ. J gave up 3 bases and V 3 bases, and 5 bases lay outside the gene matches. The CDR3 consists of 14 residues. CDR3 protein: CASSWATGKETQYF. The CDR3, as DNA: TGCGCCAGCAGCTGGGCGACAGGGAAAGAGACCCAGTACTTC.

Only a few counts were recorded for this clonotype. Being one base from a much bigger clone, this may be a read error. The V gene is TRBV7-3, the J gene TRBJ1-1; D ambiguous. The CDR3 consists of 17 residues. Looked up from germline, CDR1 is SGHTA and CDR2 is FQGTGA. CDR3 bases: TGTGCCAACAGCCCATCCCCCCTACTCGGGTCGTGGACTGAAGCTTTCTTT. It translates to CANSPSPLLGSWTEAFF. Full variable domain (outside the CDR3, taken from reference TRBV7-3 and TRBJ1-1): GAGVSQTPSNKVTEKGKYVELRCDPISGHTALYWYRQSLGQGPEFLIYFQGTGAADDSGLPNDRFFAVRPEGSVSTLKIQRTERGDSAVYLCANSPSPLLGSWTEAFFGQGTRLTVV.

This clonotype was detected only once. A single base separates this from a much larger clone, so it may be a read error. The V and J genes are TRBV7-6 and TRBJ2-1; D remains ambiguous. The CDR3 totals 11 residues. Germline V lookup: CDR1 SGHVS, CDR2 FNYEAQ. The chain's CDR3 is CACSLGPEQFF. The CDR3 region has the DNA TGTGCCTGCAGCTTAGGACCTGAGCAGTTCTTC.

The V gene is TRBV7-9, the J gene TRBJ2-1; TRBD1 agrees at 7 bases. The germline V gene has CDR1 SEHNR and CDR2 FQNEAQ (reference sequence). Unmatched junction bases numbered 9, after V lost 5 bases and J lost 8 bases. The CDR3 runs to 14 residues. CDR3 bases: TGTGCCAGCAGCACGAGACAGGGTACATATGAGCAGTTCTTC. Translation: CASSTRQGTYEQFF.

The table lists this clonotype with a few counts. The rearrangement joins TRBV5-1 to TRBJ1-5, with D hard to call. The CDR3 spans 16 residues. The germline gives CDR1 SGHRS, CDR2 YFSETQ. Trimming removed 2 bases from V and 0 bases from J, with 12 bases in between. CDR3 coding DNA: TGCGCCAGCAGCTTAGGAGGAGGGAATAGCAATCAGCCCCAGCATTTT. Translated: CASSLGGGNSNQPQHF.

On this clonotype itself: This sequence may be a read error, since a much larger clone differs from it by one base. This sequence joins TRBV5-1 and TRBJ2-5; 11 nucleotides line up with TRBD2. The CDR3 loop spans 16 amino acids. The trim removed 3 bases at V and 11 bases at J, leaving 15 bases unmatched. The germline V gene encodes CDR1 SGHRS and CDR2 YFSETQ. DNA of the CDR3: TGCGCCAGCAGCTGGCTAGCGGGGGGCACCTACAATGAGCAGTACTTC. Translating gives CASSWLAGGTYNEQYF.